Below are 9 T cell receptor beta chains sequenced from a single sample in a study of cytomegalovirus exposure and HLA in healthy donors. Amplification used 60 Vbeta primers and 13 Jbeta primers. The repertoire was sequenced with immunoSEQ multiplex PCR; TCRdb's copy has only in-frame clones and lacks some. The sample lists 110,000 or so clones, 74% occurring once. Sequencing was carried out using PBMCs. The receptors come from a woman in her 40s in good health and CMV-seropositive.

The table lists this clone with a few counts. The rearrangement links TRBV5-1 to TRBJ1-1; D not certain. Germline-derived CDR1 and CDR2 are SGHRS and YFSETQ. V lost 0 bases to trimming and J lost 4 bases, with 10 bases between them. This CDR3 is built from 14 residues. CDR3 region: CASSLVAGSTEAFF. As DNA, the CDR3 is TGCGCCAGCAGCTTGGTAGCGGGGAGCACTGAAGCTTTCTTT.

The V and J genes are TRBV5-6 and TRBJ2-7; 8 bases agree with TRBD1. The CDR3 totals 17 residues. The V segment lost 4 bases and the J segment 0 bases; nucleotides outside the gene matches: 12. Germline V gives CDR1 SGHDT, CDR2 YYEEEE. The CDR3 DNA reads TGTGCCAGCAGCCTGGGGCCTCAGGGGGCGGGCTCCTACGAGCAGTACTTC. The encoded protein is CASSLGPQGAGSYEQYF.

The chain is built from TRBV6-5 and TRBJ2-3; 14 bases match TRBD2. CDR1 is MNHEY and CDR2 is SVGAGI in the germline V gene. The CDR3 covers 14 residues. The junction had 5 bases not matched to a gene; V was cut back by 6 bases and J by 9 bases. CDR3 coding DNA: TGTGCCAGCAGCCCTCGACTAGCGGGGGGGACGCAGTATTTT. Its protein product is CASSPRLAGGTQYF.

The chain uses TRBV9 and TRBJ2-5; TRBD2 might be the D (5 bases). TRBJ2-7 explains the end of the DNA better; the J call may be wrong. This CDR3 contains 17 residues. The germline V gene has CDR1 SGDLS and CDR2 YYNGEE. CDR3 loop: CASSEGAREDGYYEQYF. The CDR3, as DNA: TGTGCCAGCAGCGAGGGTGCGAGGGAAGACGGTTACTACGAGCAGTACTTC.

The genes are TRBV6-1 and TRBJ2-1, with a weak D call TRBD2 (5 bases). Germline loops: CDR1 MNHNS, CDR2 SASEGT. The CDR3 is made up of 16 amino acids. With 1 base removed from V and 2 bases from J, the gap between germline ends came to 12 bases. In DNA, the CDR3 is TGTGCCAGCAGTGAAGAGAGGGCGGTTCCCTACAATGAGCAGTTCTTC. Its translation is CASSEERAVPYNEQFF.

DNA for the CDR3: TGTGCCATCAGTGAGTTTGATGCGGGAGGGGTGGGTGAGCAGTTCTTC. As protein: CAISEFDAGGVGEQFF. The rearrangement joins TRBV10-3 to TRBJ2-1, with 9 bases fitting TRBD2. The trim removed 1 base at V and 9 bases at J, leaving 10 bases unmatched. Germline assignment: CDR1 ENHRY and CDR2 SYGVKD. CDR3 length equals 16 residues.

The chain employs TRBV30 and TRBJ1-4; 10 bases match TRBD1. The CDR3 extends over 15 amino acids. Germline V CDR1 and CDR2: GTSNPN, SVGIG (reference sequence). Unmatched junction bases numbered 7, after V lost 2 bases and J lost 7 bases. For the CDR3, the DNA is TGTGCCTGGAGTCCCCGGGACAGGGGTCTTGAAAAACTGTTTTTT. This gives the protein CAWSPRDRGLEKLFF.

The V gene is TRBV18, the J gene TRBJ1-4; 7 nucleotides line up with TRBD1. V trimming: 2 bases; J trimming: 10 bases; junction bases outside the gene matches: 13. The CDR3 is 16 residues long. Germline CDR1 and CDR2: KGHSH and LQKENI. The CDR3 DNA sequence: TGTGCCAGCTCACCAATTATAGGGGACAGTCATGGAAAACTGTTTTTT. Translation: CASSPIIGDSHGKLFF.

The rearrangement links TRBV4-3 to TRBJ2-3; TRBD2 matches 9 bases. The V gene end was trimmed by 0 bases and the J gene end by 5 bases; junction bases not matched to a gene: 15. Germline values: CDR1 LGHNA, CDR2 YSLEER. The CDR3 has 19 residues. The CDR3 is CASSQDLAGGGALEDTQYF. CDR3 sequence (DNA): TGCGCCAGCAGCCAAGATCTGGCTGGCGGGGGGGCCTTAGAAGATACGCAGTATTTT.